This passage covers 20 T cell receptor beta chains from one sample sequenced in a study of cytomegalovirus exposure and HLA in healthy donors. The primer mix had 60 Vbeta and 13 Jbeta primers. Assay used: immunoSEQ multiplex PCR; TCRdb lists only in-frame clones, some missing. The repertoire has around 50,000 clones, 45% to 70% of them found once; the top ten carry 10% to 15%. Sequencing used PBMCs. These receptors were collected from a human donor in good health.

This clone was recorded a few times. V gene TRBV30 combines with J gene TRBJ1-5, with TRBD1 identical over 7 bases. The V gene's germline CDR1 is GTSNPN and CDR2 SVGIG (reference sequence). J was trimmed by 5 bases and V by 2 bases; bases with no gene match: 3. CDR3 length equals 13 residues. CDR3 sequence reads: CAWSRTGYQPQHF. The CDR3 bases are TGTGCCTGGAGTAGGACAGGCTATCAGCCCCAGCATTTT. The whole variable domain, filled in from reference TRBV30 and TRBJ1-5, reads SQTIHQWPATLVQPVGSPLSLECTVEGTSNPNLYWYRQAAGRGLQLLFYSVGIGQISSEVPQNLSASRPQDRQFILSSKKLLLSDSGFYLCAWSRTGYQPQHFGDGTRLSIL.

In DNA form, the CDR3 reads TGCGCCAGCAGCCCGAGACAGGGAGGCGATACGCAGTATTTT. Its protein product is CASSPRQGGDTQYF. The gene calls are TRBV4-3 and TRBJ2-3, with a possible D match to TRBD1 (7 bases). Germline CDR1 and CDR2: LGHNA and YSLEER. The V end lost 4 bases, the J end lost 6 bases, and 14 bases lay between the germline ends. The CDR3 is made up of 14 amino acids.

A note on this clone: The junction and the germline gene differ at one end; a read error may be behind it. The chain joins TRBV30 to TRBJ1-1; D gene ambiguous. This CDR3 spans 11 amino acids. The germline V gene encodes CDR1 GTSNPN and CDR2 SVGIG (reference sequence). The DNA of the CDR3 is TGTGCCTGGACTGAGAACGCTGAAGCTTTCTTT. This gives the protein CAWTENAEAFF. The whole variable domain, filled in from reference TRBV30 and TRBJ1-1, reads SQTIHQWPATLVQPVGSPLSLECTVEGTSNPNLYWYRQAAGRGLQLLFYSVGIGQISSEVPQNLSASRPQDRQFILSSKKLLLSDSGFYLCAWTENAEAFFGQGTRLTVV.

The chain carries TRBV5-1 and TRBJ1-3, with TRBD1 identical over 7 bases. The CDR3 is 14 residues long. Germline V CDR1 and CDR2: SGHRS, YFSETQ. V dropped 4 bases and J dropped 4; count of bases not matched to a gene: 5. The CDR3 region has the DNA TGCGCCAGCAGCGCCCAGACAGGGGGAAACACCATATATTTT. The encoded protein is CASSAQTGGNTIYF.

This clone was detected only once. The chain joins TRBV4-1 to TRBJ1-5, with 7 bases identical to TRBD1. The CDR3 spans 19 residues. From germline, CDR1 is MGHRA and CDR2 YSYEKL. V gave up 3 bases and J gave up 0 bases; unmatched junction bases: 14. The CDR3 region has the DNA TGCGCCAGCAGCCACCCGGAACAGGGGTTCCTTACTAGCAATCAGCCCCAGCATTTT. Amino acids: CASSHPEQGFLTSNQPQHF.

A remark on this clone: One end of the junction does not line up with germline, which may come from a read error. The chain recombines TRBV7-7 with TRBJ2-1, with 8 bases fitting TRBD2. There are 16 residues in the CDR3. Germline values: CDR1 SSHAT, CDR2 FNYEAQ (reference sequence). Here the CDR3 DNA reads TGTGCTAGCAGCCCGCAACGGGGGGGCCGCTCCAATGAGCAGTTCTTC. It specifies CASSPQRGGRSNEQFF.

The J gene is TRBJ1-4, the V gene TRBV4-1, with D hard to call. From germline, CDR1 is MGHRA and CDR2 YSYEKL. The V end was cut by 4 bases, the J end by 0 bases, with 12 bases between. The CDR3 is 16 amino acids. CDR3 in amino acids: CASSPEALATNEKLFF. The CDR3 region has the DNA TGCGCCAGCAGCCCCGAGGCATTAGCAACTAATGAAAAACTGTTTTTT.

This chain connects TRBV6-5 to TRBJ2-6; 7 nucleotides agree with TRBD2. V trimming: 6 bases; J trimming: 4 bases; junction bases outside the gene matches: 6. CDR1 and CDR2 from the germline V gene are MNHEY and SVGAGI. The CDR3 consists of 15 residues. The chain's CDR3 is CASRGGVSGANVLTF. Written as DNA, the CDR3 is TGTGCCAGCAGGGGAGGGGTTTCAGGGGCCAACGTCCTGACTTTC.

The CDR3 DNA follows: TGTGCCACCAGCCCCGGAGGAGTTTCCTACAATGAGCAGTTCTTC. Protein product: CATSPGGVSYNEQFF. J is TRBJ2-1 and V is TRBV15, with D perhaps matching TRBD2 (5 bases). Germline values: CDR1 LNHNV, CDR2 YYDKDF (reference sequence). The CDR3 has 15 amino acids. V lost 5 bases and J 1 base, leaving 12 bases between the germline ends. The variable domain in full, with the rest retrieved from reference TRBV15 and TRBJ2-1, is DAMVIQNPRYQVTQFGKPVTLSCSQTLNHNVMYWYQQKSSQAPKLLFHYYDKDFNNEADTPDNFQSRRPNTSFCFLDIRSPGLGDTAMYLCATSPGGVSYNEQFFGPGTRLTVL.

The chain recombines TRBV9 with TRBJ2-1; TRBD2 is a possible D gene (5 bases). The CDR3 runs 16 residues. Between the trimmed V and J ends, which lost 3 bases and 1 base, there was a span of 14 bases. CDR1 and CDR2 from the germline V gene are SGDLS and YYNGEE. The CDR3 DNA reads as TGTGCCAGCAGCGGGAATGTCCAGCGGTCCTACAATGAGCAGTTCTTC. Amino acid sequence: CASSGNVQRSYNEQFF. Supplemented by reference TRBV9 and TRBJ2-1, the full variable domain reads DSGVTQTPKHLITATGQRVTLRCSPRSGDLSVYWYQQSLDQGLQFLIQYYNGEERAKGNILERFSAQQFPDLHSELNLSSLELGDSALYFCASSGNVQRSYNEQFFGPGTRLTVL.

As concerns this clone: One junction end does not reproduce the germline sequence, and a read error may be involved. The CDR3 DNA sequence: TGCGCCGGCAGCCAGGATACAGGGGCTTCGGACTATGGCTACACCTTC. Protein product: CAGSQDTGASDYGYTF. The rearrangement links TRBV4-1 to TRBJ1-2; 7 bases agree with TRBD1. The CDR3 is 16 residues long. Per the germline V gene, CDR1 is MGHRA and CDR2 is YSYEKL.

This clone was counted a few times. The CDR3 is CASSPREGFSGELFF. Here the CDR3 DNA reads TGTGCCAGCAGCCCACGGGAGGGATTCAGCGGGGAGCTGTTTTTT. The gene calls are TRBV13 and TRBJ2-2; 8 positions agree with TRBD2. The germline V gene encodes CDR1 PRHDT and CDR2 FYEKMQ (reference sequence). There are 15 residues in the CDR3. J lost 7 bases, V lost 5 bases, and 9 bases had no gene match. The full variable domain, in which reference TRBV13 and TRBJ2-2 provide the parts outside the CDR3, is AAGVIQSPRHLIKEKRETATLKCYPIPRHDTVYWYQQGPGQDPQFLISFYEKMQSDKGSIPDRFSAQQFSDYHSELNMSSLELGDSALYFCASSPREGFSGELFFGEGSRLTVL.

The J gene is TRBJ1-2, the V gene TRBV10-2; D uncertain. Germline assignment: CDR1 WSHSY and CDR2 SAAADI. V was cut by 1 base and J by 4 bases, with 16 bases left in between. The CDR3 spans 16 residues. CDR3 nucleotide sequence: TGCGCCAGCAGTGAGTTCACCCCTAATGAGGGCTATGGCTACACCTTC. Translating gives CASSEFTPNEGYGYTF.

The chain recombines TRBV2 with TRBJ2-5; TRBD2 matches 7 bases. The germline V gene encodes CDR1 SNHLY and CDR2 FYNNEI. V was clipped by 3 bases and J by 5 bases; unmatched bases: 3. This CDR3 is built from 13 residues. The CDR3 bases are TGTGCCAGCAGTGAGCGGACTAGGGAGACCCAGTACTTC. Amino acids: CASSERTRETQYF.

The V call is TRBV7-3, the J call TRBJ2-2, with a weak D call TRBD2 (6 bases). Germline CDR1 SGHTA, CDR2 FQGTGA. CDR3 size: 14 residues. Trimming took off 6 bases at V and 3 bases at J, with 11 bases between the two ends. CDR3 in amino acids: CASRTGEDTGELFF. CDR3 coding DNA: TGTGCCAGCAGAACGGGGGAGGACACCGGGGAGCTGTTTTTT.

This clone turned up a few times. The junction does not match germline at one end; this may be a read error. The V and J genes are TRBV7-9 and TRBJ2-4; 9 nucleotides align to TRBD2. The CDR3 spans 15 residues. Germline V CDR1 and CDR2: SEHNR, FQNEAQ (reference sequence). The CDR3 DNA reads TGTTCCAGCAGCTTAGACGTAGCGGGGGAAAACATTCAGTACTTC. Its protein is CSSSLDVAGENIQYF.

The sample holds a few counts of this clone. V gene TRBV27 combines with J gene TRBJ2-1, with TRBD2 identical over 13 bases. The CDR3 runs 15 residues. The V segment lost 4 bases and the J segment 8 bases; nucleotides outside the gene matches: 5. Germline V gene data show CDR1 as MNHEY and CDR2 as SMNVEV (reference sequence). The CDR3 loop is CASSSGLAGMDEQFF. As DNA, the CDR3 is TGTGCCAGCAGTTCGGGACTAGCGGGGATGGATGAGCAGTTCTTC.

The chain employs TRBV11-3 and TRBJ2-3; TRBD1 might be the D (5 bases). Germline V gene data show CDR1 as SGHNT and CDR2 as YENEEA. Between the trimmed V and J ends, which lost 5 bases and 2 bases, there was a span of 11 bases. This CDR3 comprises 14 residues. The CDR3 DNA follows: TGTGCCAGCAGCCCAAGACAGAACACAGATACGCAGTATTTT. Protein sequence: CASSPRQNTDTQYF.

This clone has a handful of counts. The chain links TRBV18 to TRBJ2-7; 9 nucleotides match TRBD1. This CDR3 has 17 residues. With V trimmed by 0 bases and J by 3 bases, 9 bases remained unmatched. Germline loops: CDR1 KGHSH, CDR2 LQKENI. The CDR3 is CASSPPLSTGGYYEQYF. CDR3 coding DNA: TGTGCCAGCTCACCACCGTTAAGCACAGGGGGCTACTACGAGCAGTACTTC.

This sequence joins TRBV4-1 and TRBJ1-4; 7 nucleotides align to TRBD1. The CDR3 length is 16 residues. V was pared by 8 bases and J by 0 bases, with 9 bases of the junction left unmatched. Per the germline V gene, CDR1 is MGHRA and CDR2 is YSYEKL. The CDR3 region is CASAGDSFATNEKLFF. CDR3 sequence (DNA): TGCGCCAGCGCAGGGGACAGTTTCGCAACTAATGAAAAACTGTTTTTT.